The rows below give T cell receptor beta chains drawn from one sample of a study of early T cells in non-severe SARS-CoV-2 infection. Each CDR3 protein gets one entry after TCRdb re-called the 5' RACE reads with MiXCR. The sample carries about 61,000 distinct CDR3 sequences, roughly a tenth recorded once. Sequencing was carried out using whole blood. Source of these receptors: an adult who was a healthcare worker with PCR-confirmed SARS-CoV-2 infection or an uninfected control (not recorded which). The CDR3 runs from the conserved cysteine through the conserved F or W. The D gene is left open where the match is weak. Rows may omit the clone size; those that give it use once, few, many or a size class.

j_call d_call v_call clone_size cdr3_nt cdr3_aa
TRBJ2-3 TRBD2 TRBV20-1 many TGCAGTGCTAGAGAAGCTAGCGGAGATACGCAGTATTTT CSAREASGDTQYF
TRBJ2-3 TRBD1 TRBV6-5 many TGTGCCAGCAGTTCCGGGACAGGGGATACGCAGTATTTT CASSSGTGDTQYF
TRBJ1-2 . TRBV15 . TGTGCCACCAGCAGAGATAGGAATGGCTACACCTTC CATSRDRNGYTF
TRBJ2-1 . TRBV12-3/TRBV12-4 many TGTGCCAGCAGTTTGGGGGGGCCGAATGAGCAGTTCTTC CASSLGGPNEQFF
TRBJ1-5 TRBD1 TRBV19 . TGTGCCAGTAGTATCAGTCCGACGGACAGGGGAGTAGGCAATCAGCCCCAGCATTTT CASSISPTDRGVGNQPQHF
TRBJ2-3 TRBD2 TRBV11-2 few TGTGCCAGCAGCTTAACTAGCGGTTCCACGCAGTATTTT CASSLTSGSTQYF
TRBJ1-3 . TRBV6-5 few TGTGCCAGCAGTTACTCGATTATCGGAAACACCATATATTTT CASSYSIIGNTIYF
TRBJ1-4 . TRBV7-9 many TGTGCCAGCAGCTTAGTGCGAGGCCCTAATGAAAAACTGTTTTTT CASSLVRGPNEKLFF
TRBJ2-3 . TRBV29-1 few TGCAGCGTTGAATGGGTCAGGGGCCCAGATACGCAGTATTTT CSVEWVRGPDTQYF
TRBJ2-3 TRBD1 TRBV10-3 . TGTGCCATCATGGCACAGGGGGCAGATACGCAGTATTTT CAIMAQGADTQYF
TRBJ2-3 . TRBV30 . TGTGCCTGGTCAAGGGCAGGGGACACAGATACGCAGTATTTT CAWSRAGDTDTQYF
TRBJ1-1 . TRBV7-2 many TGTGCCAGCAGCGCGAGGCCCTTGAACACTGAAGCTTTCTTT CASSARPLNTEAFF
TRBJ2-1 . TRBV7-2 few TGTGCCAGCAGCTTAGCAAGTTTGGGTGAGCAGTTCTTC CASSLASLGEQFF
TRBJ2-1 TRBD1 TRBV14 many TGTGCCAGCAGCCAAGTAACGGGACAGCCGGAGCAGTTCTTC CASSQVTGQPEQFF
TRBJ1-2 . TRBV12-3/TRBV12-4 many TGTGCCAGCAACCAGGGAGGCTATGGCTACACCTTC CASNQGGYGYTF
TRBJ2-3 . TRBV7-2 many TGTGCCAGCAGCTTACAGGGGGGGGCGCAGTATTTT CASSLQGGAQYF
TRBJ1-2 TRBD1 TRBV5-5 many TGTGCCAGCAGCTATCGGACAGGCGACTATGGCTACACCTTC CASSYRTGDYGYTF
TRBJ2-5 TRBD2 TRBV29-1 . TGCAGCGTTGATGGTAGCGGGGGGATCCAAGAGACCCAGTACTTC CSVDGSGGIQETQYF
TRBJ1-2 . TRBV7-9 . TGTGCCAGCAGCTTAGGAGAGGGCTGGTATGGCTACACCTTC CASSLGEGWYGYTF
TRBJ2-7 TRBD1 TRBV9 . TGTGCCAGCAGCGTAACAGGGACAGCTAGATCCTACGAGCAGTACTTC CASSVTGTARSYEQYF
TRBJ1-3 . TRBV7-9 . TGTGCCAGCAGCCCGCCCCACAGGGTTGGAAACACCATATATTTT CASSPPHRVGNTIYF
TRBJ2-1 TRBD1 TRBV10-3 . TGTGCCATCAGTGGGCCGGGGGTGGACAGGGTTTTGAATGAGCAGTTCTTC CAISGPGVDRVLNEQFF
TRBJ2-5 . TRBV10-3 . TGCGCCGTGTCGACCCAAGAGACCCAGTACTTC CAVSTQETQYF
TRBJ1-4 . TRBV20-1 many TGCAGTGCTCTACAGGAAACGGGTGAAAAACTGTTTTTT CSALQETGEKLFF
TRBJ1-2 TRBD1 TRBV20-1 few TGCAGTGCTACGGACAGGGAGTATGGCTACACCTTC CSATDREYGYTF
TRBJ2-5 . TRBV29-1 few TGCAGCGCCCTCCAAGAGACCCAGTACTTC CSALQETQYF
TRBJ1-1 . TRBV2 . TGTGCCAGCAGAAATTCGGCGGGAGGCACTGAAGCTTTCTTT CASRNSAGGTEAFF
TRBJ2-5 TRBD2 TRBV11-2 many TGTGCCAGCAGCTTCCGGACTAGCGGGGGGCTACCAGATGGGACCCAGTACTTC CASSFRTSGGLPDGTQYF
TRBJ2-1 TRBD1 TRBV28 . TGTGCCAGCAGTTTGCTGGGACAGGTGCACAATGAGCAGTTCTTC CASSLLGQVHNEQFF
TRBJ2-5 TRBD2 TRBV20-1 many TGCAGTGCTAGGGGACTAGCCCAAGAGACCCAGTACTTC CSARGLAQETQYF
TRBJ1-4 . TRBV7-6 many TGTGCCAGCAGCCGAAATAATGAAAAACTGTTTTTT CASSRNNEKLFF
TRBJ1-2 . TRBV6-1 many TGTGCCAGCAGTGAAGCGCTTCTCCGTCGTGACACCTTC CASSEALLRRDTF
TRBJ2-7 . TRBV6-5 few TGTGCCAGCAGGGGGATGACAGGCTACGAGCAGTACTTC CASRGMTGYEQYF
TRBJ2-1 TRBD2 TRBV6-5 few TGTGCCAGCAGTTACCGGTGGAGCGGGGGAGGAAATGAGCAGTTCTTC CASSYRWSGGGNEQFF
TRBJ1-4 . TRBV30 . TGTGCCTGGAGGACCTTGGGGGAAAAACTGTTTTTT CAWRTLGEKLFF
TRBJ2-7 . TRBV18 . TGTGCCAGCTCACCACCCCCGGGGATGGCCGAGCAGTACTTC CASSPPPGMAEQYF
TRBJ1-2 . TRBV29-1 many TGCAGCGTTGGGTCCGGACGATATGGCTACACCTTC CSVGSGRYGYTF
TRBJ2-1 . TRBV10-1 . TGCGCCAGCAGTGAGTCGAGGACTACAGATGAGCAGTTCTTC CASSESRTTDEQFF
TRBJ1-5 . TRBV2 many TGTGCCAGCATGGCAGGGGAGATGGTCAATCAGCCCCAGCATTTT CASMAGEMVNQPQHF
TRBJ2-5 . TRBV11-3 . TGTGCCAGCAGCCCAGGGGTATACCTGCAAGAGACCCAGTACTTC CASSPGVYLQETQYF
TRBJ2-6 . TRBV15 few TGTGCCACCAGCAGAGACTCTGGGGCCAACGTCCTGACTTTC CATSRDSGANVLTF
TRBJ2-1 TRBD2 TRBV15 many TGTGCCACCAGCAAACTAGCGGGGGGTTCGAATGAGCAGTTCTTC CATSKLAGGSNEQFF
TRBJ2-3 . TRBV11-2 many TGTGCCAGCAGCTTAGAGCTTGGGATAATGAGCACAGATACGCAGTATTTT CASSLELGIMSTDTQYF
TRBJ2-3 . TRBV6-4 few TGTGCCAGCAGTGAAGGCACAACCACAGATACGCAGTATTTT CASSEGTTTDTQYF
TRBJ2-2 . TRBV11-2 . TGTGCCAGCAGCACCACCCGCGGGGTGAACGGGGAGCTGTTTTTT CASSTTRGVNGELFF
TRBJ2-5 . TRBV29-1 . TGCAGCGTTGGGACTGGTCAAGAGACCCAGTACTTC CSVGTGQETQYF
TRBJ2-3 TRBD2 TRBV9 many TGTGCCAGCAGCGTAGCTACGACAGCACCGGGACTAGCGGGGGTTAACACAGATACGCAGTATTTT CASSVATTAPGLAGVNTDTQYF
TRBJ2-3 . TRBV7-3 many TGTGCCAGCAGCTTAAATTTGGATACGCAGTATTTT CASSLNLDTQYF
TRBJ2-3 TRBD2 TRBV6-5 . TGTGCCAGCAGATGGGGGGGAACAGATACGCAGTATTTT CASRWGGTDTQYF
TRBJ1-1 TRBD1 TRBV20-1 many TGCAGTGCTAGTGCCACCGGGACAGGGGGCGGCGAAGCTTTCTTT CSASATGTGGGEAFF
TRBJ1-5 TRBD1 TRBV7-2 few TGTGCCAGCAAACTTGACAGGGGTTCGCATCAGCCCCAGCATTTT CASKLDRGSHQPQHF
TRBJ1-1 . TRBV27 . TGTGCCAGCAGTTTTTTGGGAATTGGGGGAGAAGCTTTCTTT CASSFLGIGGEAFF
TRBJ2-3 . TRBV12-3/TRBV12-4 . TGTGCCAGCAGTTTAGCGCCGATAGTTGTTCTTCCCACAGATACGCAGTATTTT CASSLAPIVVLPTDTQYF
TRBJ1-2 . TRBV30 . TGTGCCTGGAGCTCCCTGGGGGCGAGGGATGGCTACACCTTC CAWSSLGARDGYTF
TRBJ2-7 . TRBV5-1 . TGCGCCAGCAGCCCCCCAGGCAGGGCATCCTACGAGCAGTACTTC CASSPPGRASYEQYF